A selection of T cell receptor beta chains follows, all from one sample in a study of shared clonotypes between healthy human individuals. Generated by immunoSEQ multiplex PCR, the TCRdb table keeps only in-frame clones and is missing some. Among a few million clones listed, about 94% were seen once. Sequenced input: naive CD8+ T cells from PBMCs. Every receptor here comes from a man between 18 and 35 years old in good health. Some clones in this sample may be carry-over from other donors' samples. The CDR3 runs from the conserved cysteine through the conserved F or W.

V gene: TRBV13
J gene: TRBJ2-1
CDR3 protein: CASSFLPGRGEQFF

V gene: TRBV11-2
J gene: TRBJ1-4
CDR3 protein: CASSLTGTLEKLFF

V gene: TRBV27
J gene: TRBJ1-1
CDR3 protein: CASSSFVGEPEAFF

V gene: TRBV5-5
J gene: TRBJ2-3
CDR3 protein: CASSLWPQRSDTDTQYF

V gene: TRBV30
J gene: TRBJ2-3
CDR3 protein: CAWSPLAERTDTQYF

V gene: TRBV7-2
J gene: TRBJ1-2
CDR3 protein: CASSLEIRDGNYGYTF

V gene: TRBV9
J gene: TRBJ2-1
CDR3 protein: CASSVQTGLDYNEQFF

V gene: TRBV9
J gene: TRBJ2-2
CDR3 protein: CASSSMGTGELFF

V gene: TRBV27
J gene: TRBJ2-1
CDR3 protein: CASSLYGANEQFF

V gene: TRBV4-2
J gene: TRBJ1-1
CDR3 protein: CASSPKTGPTMNTEAFF

V gene: TRBV23-1
J gene: TRBJ2-7
CDR3 protein: CASSIAGTDYEQYF

V gene: TRBV15
J gene: TRBJ2-7
CDR3 protein: CATSTWDHSYEQYF

V gene: TRBV2
J gene: TRBJ2-6
CDR3 protein: CASSEVLGTGDSGANVLTF

V gene: TRBV13
J gene: TRBJ2-3
CDR3 protein: CASSSRDSTSGRRTDTQYF

V gene: TRBV30
J gene: TRBJ1-1
CDR3 protein: CAWSLDRYTEAFF

V gene: TRBV11-2
J gene: TRBJ2-1
CDR3 protein: CASSGRLGGTSGDNEQFF

V gene: TRBV18
J gene: TRBJ2-5
CDR3 protein: CASSPGTSGRDWETQYF

V gene: TRBV15
J gene: TRBJ2-7
CDR3 protein: CATSTEGASSYEQYF

V gene: TRBV19
J gene: TRBJ2-2
CDR3 protein: CASAPGLAENTGELFF

V gene: TRBV4-2
J gene: TRBJ1-1
CDR3 protein: CASTQGSGGGTEAFF

V gene: TRBV7-8
J gene: TRBJ2-2
CDR3 protein: CASRPNTGELFF

V gene: TRBV7-9
J gene: TRBJ1-1
CDR3 protein: CASSPRGAGTEAFF

V gene: TRBV7-2
J gene: TRBJ1-5
CDR3 protein: CASSLGATGQPQHF

V gene: TRBV4-3
J gene: TRBJ2-1
CDR3 protein: CASSQAKFSDEQFF